The 2 T cell receptor beta chains reported below all come from one sample, sequenced in a study of T cell responses to AZD1222 COVID-19 vaccine. The assay was immunoSEQ multiplex PCR, and TCRdb's table has in-frame clones only and misses some. The sample includes about 120,000 clones, 80% to 90% seen only once; the top ten take roughly 9%. The material sequenced was peripheral blood, taken on day 0 of AZD1222 vaccination. The receptors derive from an adult in good health.

The genes are TRBV4-3 and TRBJ2-3; D not resolved. The CDR3 length is 16 residues. CDR1 and CDR2 from the germline V gene are LGHNA and YSLEER. The V gene lost 0 bases and the J gene lost 4 bases, with 14 bases spanning the gap. The CDR3 nucleotides read TGCGCCAGCAGCCAAGATTGGGCCCCGGGCCCAGATACGCAGTATTTT. This gives the protein CASSQDWAPGPDTQYF.

This clone was recorded a few times. The V call is TRBV2, the J call TRBJ1-2; D remains unclear. The CDR3 consists of 12 residues. V lost 2 bases and J lost 8, with 9 bases in between. The germline V gene has CDR1 SNHLY and CDR2 FYNNEI. The CDR3 loop reads CASSEIPQGYTF. CDR3 DNA sequence: TGTGCCAGCAGTGAAATTCCCCAGGGCTACACCTTC.